This T cell receptor (beta chain) was recovered during a study of cytomegalovirus exposure and HLA in healthy donors. The wider study: Among roughly 190 million T cells, an earlier analysis found roughly 100 million unique TCR beta sequences.

The germline V gene encodes CDR1 SGHRS and CDR2 YFSETQ. CDR3 size: 12 residues. V was trimmed by 3 bases and J by 5 bases, leaving 9 bases between them. 13 Jbeta primers and 60 Vbeta primers were used for the PCR. Using immunoSEQ multiplex PCR, the repertoire was profiled, and TCRdb retains in-frame clones only, with some absent. The sample records about 120,000 clones, approximately 80% being singletons. Study-level points and caveats: CMV serostatus was the sole immune exposure information available. Reports credit the classifier with highly specific, highly sensitive diagnosis of cytomegalovirus status.

As concerns this clone: The target antigen is unknown.

The specimen sequenced was PBMCs. The clonotype comes from a female donor in good health and CMV-seronegative. The chain employs TRBV5-1 and TRBJ2-7; no reliable D call. The CDR3 is CASSSTRNEQYF. CDR3 nucleotides: TGCGCCAGCAGCTCGACTCGTAACGAGCAGTACTTC.